Listed below are T cell receptor beta chains from one sample, sequenced in a study of blood T cell repertoires in COVID-19. The method was immunoSEQ multiplex PCR; TCRdb's version includes in-frame clones alone and lacks a portion of them. The table lists some 110,000 clones, less than 90% of them singletons. The sequenced material came from peripheral blood. These receptors were taken from a man between 65 and 85 years old who had recovered from COVID-19. Both conserved end residues are part of each CDR3. Fields, in order: V gene, D gene, clone size, J gene, CDR3 protein, CDR3 DNA. A D gene is named only where the DNA matches it firmly. A row's size may be missing; if present it is once, few, many or a size class.

v_call: TRBV4-2
d_call: -
clone_size: -
j_call: TRBJ2-5
cdr3_aa: CASSQVPSGVLQETQYF
cdr3_nt: TGTGCCAGCAGCCAAGTGCCCTCGGGGGTCCTCCAAGAGACCCAGTACTTC

v_call: TRBV7-9
d_call: -
clone_size: -
j_call: TRBJ1-2
cdr3_aa: CASSLAGARGYTF
cdr3_nt: TGTGCCAGCAGCTTAGCAGGGGCGCGAGGCTACACCTTC

v_call: TRBV24-1
d_call: TRBD2
clone_size: -
j_call: TRBJ2-2
cdr3_aa: CATGGLALSGELFF
cdr3_nt: TGTGCCACCGGCGGACTAGCGCTGAGCGGGGAGCTGTTTTTT

v_call: TRBV19
d_call: TRBD1
clone_size: -
j_call: TRBJ2-6
cdr3_aa: CASSGQGSGANVLTF
cdr3_nt: TGTGCCAGTAGCGGACAGGGCTCTGGGGCCAACGTCCTGACTTTC

v_call: TRBV2
d_call: TRBD1
clone_size: -
j_call: TRBJ2-5
cdr3_aa: CASRVGQGAETQYF
cdr3_nt: TGTGCCAGCAGAGTTGGACAGGGTGCAGAGACCCAGTACTTC

v_call: TRBV5-1
d_call: TRBD1
clone_size: -
j_call: TRBJ2-3
cdr3_aa: CASSLVGQVTDTQYF
cdr3_nt: TGCGCCAGCAGCCTGGTCGGACAGGTAACAGATACGCAGTATTTT

v_call: TRBV6-5
d_call: -
clone_size: -
j_call: TRBJ1-1
cdr3_aa: CASRRQETRNTEAFF
cdr3_nt: TGTGCCAGCAGACGACAGGAGACCCGGAACACTGAAGCTTTCTTT

v_call: TRBV28
d_call: -
clone_size: few
j_call: TRBJ2-7
cdr3_aa: CASSGAGTTYEQYF
cdr3_nt: TGTGCCAGCAGCGGGGCCGGGACAACATACGAGCAGTACTTC

v_call: TRBV25-1
d_call: TRBD2
clone_size: -
j_call: TRBJ2-2
cdr3_aa: CASSDPREGSGELFF
cdr3_nt: TGTGCCAGCAGTGACCCACGGGAGGGGTCCGGGGAGCTGTTTTTT

v_call: TRBV4-2
d_call: -
clone_size: -
j_call: TRBJ1-2
cdr3_aa: CASSHDGSLGQRRFGYRGYTF
cdr3_nt: TGTGCCAGCAGCCACGATGGATCCTTGGGGCAGAGGAGATTTGGGTATCGTGGCTACACCTTC

v_call: TRBV12-3/TRBV12-4
d_call: TRBD1
clone_size: -
j_call: TRBJ1-3
cdr3_aa: CASGRDRGNTIYF
cdr3_nt: TGTGCCAGCGGCCGGGACAGGGGTAACACCATATATTTT

v_call: TRBV5-1
d_call: -
clone_size: -
j_call: TRBJ1-6
cdr3_aa: CASSLGGYNSPLHF
cdr3_nt: TGCGCCAGCAGCTTGGGAGGGTACAATTCACCCCTCCACTTT

v_call: TRBV9
d_call: -
clone_size: -
j_call: TRBJ1-5
cdr3_aa: CASSVDPGPNQPQHF
cdr3_nt: TGTGCCAGCAGCGTAGATCCAGGGCCCAATCAGCCCCAGCATTTT

v_call: TRBV3-1/TRBV3-2
d_call: TRBD2
clone_size: once
j_call: TRBJ2-1
cdr3_aa: CASSQERREEYNEQFF
cdr3_nt: TGTGCCAGCAGCCAAGAGAGGCGGGAGGAGTACAATGAGCAGTTCTTC

v_call: TRBV18
d_call: TRBD1
clone_size: -
j_call: TRBJ1-2
cdr3_aa: CASSAGQGINYGYTF
cdr3_nt: TGTGCCAGCTCAGCCGGACAGGGGATTAACTATGGCTACACCTTC

v_call: TRBV6-5
d_call: TRBD2
clone_size: -
j_call: TRBJ2-1
cdr3_aa: CASRPKRGYNEQFF
cdr3_nt: TGTGCCAGCAGACCCAAGCGGGGCTACAATGAGCAGTTCTTC

v_call: TRBV24-1
d_call: TRBD1
clone_size: few
j_call: TRBJ1-5
cdr3_aa: CATSDSGTGGRSQPQHF
cdr3_nt: TGTGCCACCAGTGACTCCGGGACAGGGGGCAGGAGCCAGCCCCAGCATTTT

v_call: TRBV12-2
d_call: -
clone_size: -
j_call: TRBJ1-2
cdr3_aa: CASRLAFGYTF
cdr3_nt: TGTGCAAGTCGCTTAGCCTTTGGCTACACCTTC

v_call: TRBV9
d_call: TRBD2
clone_size: -
j_call: TRBJ2-3
cdr3_aa: CASSVEGIAGITDTQYF
cdr3_nt: TGTGCCAGCAGCGTAGAGGGAATAGCGGGAATCACAGATACGCAGTATTTT

v_call: TRBV10-3
d_call: -
clone_size: -
j_call: TRBJ1-4
cdr3_aa: CAISDLKSATNEKLFF
cdr3_nt: TGTGCCATCAGTGATCTGAAGAGTGCAACTAATGAAAAACTGTTTTTT

v_call: TRBV7-9
d_call: TRBD2
clone_size: -
j_call: TRBJ2-7
cdr3_aa: CASSSPTELAGGNEQYF
cdr3_nt: TGTGCCAGCAGCTCCCCAACCGAGCTAGCGGGAGGAAACGAGCAGTACTTC

v_call: TRBV7-8
d_call: -
clone_size: -
j_call: TRBJ2-1
cdr3_aa: CASSPRSGWLNNEQFF
cdr3_nt: TGTGCCAGCAGCCCCCGTTCAGGGTGGTTGAACAATGAGCAGTTCTTC

v_call: TRBV11-3
d_call: -
clone_size: -
j_call: TRBJ2-3
cdr3_aa: CASSRGNTDTQYF
cdr3_nt: TGTGCCAGCAGCAGGGGGAATACAGATACGCAGTATTTT

v_call: TRBV29-1
d_call: -
clone_size: -
j_call: TRBJ1-2
cdr3_aa: CSVAAAAGYGYTF
cdr3_nt: TGCAGCGTGGCGGCTGCGGCTGGGTATGGCTACACCTTC

v_call: TRBV9
d_call: -
clone_size: -
j_call: TRBJ2-5
cdr3_aa: CASSPAPIGETQYF
cdr3_nt: TGTGCCAGCAGCCCAGCGCCCATCGGAGAGACCCAGTACTTC

v_call: TRBV2
d_call: TRBD1
clone_size: -
j_call: TRBJ1-5
cdr3_aa: CATLEGAGQPQHF
cdr3_nt: TGTGCCACCTTGGAGGGGGCGGGTCAGCCCCAGCATTTT

v_call: TRBV11-3
d_call: TRBD1
clone_size: -
j_call: TRBJ2-5
cdr3_aa: CASSTGQGDGETQYF
cdr3_nt: TGTGCCAGCAGCACCGGACAGGGGGACGGAGAGACCCAGTACTTC

v_call: TRBV4-3
d_call: TRBD1
clone_size: -
j_call: TRBJ2-5
cdr3_aa: CASAAEWTGGQETQYF
cdr3_nt: TGCGCCAGCGCTGCGGAGTGGACAGGGGGCCAAGAGACCCAGTACTTC

v_call: TRBV5-1
d_call: TRBD2
clone_size: -
j_call: TRBJ2-5
cdr3_aa: CASSYGGSKETQYF
cdr3_nt: TGCGCCAGCAGCTATGGCGGGAGTAAAGAGACCCAGTACTTC

v_call: TRBV5-4
d_call: TRBD1
clone_size: -
j_call: TRBJ2-7
cdr3_aa: CASRAGDRGDNYEQYF
cdr3_nt: TGTGCCAGCAGGGCCGGGGACAGGGGAGATAATTACGAGCAGTACTTC

v_call: TRBV5-1
d_call: -
clone_size: -
j_call: TRBJ2-7
cdr3_aa: CASSLAPGTPSYEQYF
cdr3_nt: TGCGCCAGCAGCTTGGCTCCCGGGACACCCTCCTACGAGCAGTACTTC

v_call: TRBV5-1
d_call: -
clone_size: once
j_call: TRBJ2-5
cdr3_aa: CASSLAEETQYF
cdr3_nt: TGCGCCAGCAGCTTGGCCGAAGAGACCCAGTACTTC

v_call: TRBV9
d_call: -
clone_size: -
j_call: TRBJ1-5
cdr3_aa: CASSPKGVFQPQHF
cdr3_nt: TGTGCCAGCAGCCCGAAGGGAGTTTTTCAGCCCCAGCATTTT

v_call: TRBV5-5
d_call: TRBD1
clone_size: -
j_call: TRBJ2-7
cdr3_aa: CASSLGGQQYEQYF
cdr3_nt: TGTGCCAGCAGCTTGGGGGGACAGCAATACGAGCAGTACTTC

v_call: TRBV28
d_call: TRBD2
clone_size: -
j_call: TRBJ2-5
cdr3_aa: CASRVTSGKYQETQYF
cdr3_nt: TGTGCCAGCAGAGTAACTAGCGGGAAGTACCAAGAGACCCAGTACTTC

v_call: TRBV21-1
d_call: -
clone_size: once
j_call: TRBJ2-7
cdr3_aa: CARKQMNRLSSYEQYF
cdr3_nt: TGTGCCAGAAAACAGATGAACCGTCTCTCTTCCTACGAGCAGTACTTC

v_call: TRBV2
d_call: -
clone_size: -
j_call: TRBJ1-1
cdr3_aa: CASSEQGTGTEAFF
cdr3_nt: TGTGCCAGCAGTGAACAGGGGACGGGCACTGAAGCTTTCTTT

v_call: TRBV28
d_call: -
clone_size: -
j_call: TRBJ1-3
cdr3_aa: CASSSTERAGNTIYF
cdr3_nt: TGTGCCAGCAGTTCGACAGAAAGGGCTGGAAACACCATATATTTT

v_call: TRBV7-9
d_call: TRBD1
clone_size: once
j_call: TRBJ2-7
cdr3_aa: CASSSGQGDSYEQYF
cdr3_nt: TGTGCCAGCAGCTCGGGACAGGGGGACTCCTACGAGCAGTACTTC

v_call: TRBV14
d_call: TRBD1
clone_size: -
j_call: TRBJ2-1
cdr3_aa: CASSQVAGTGLQFF
cdr3_nt: TGTGCCAGCAGCCAAGTCGCCGGGACAGGCTTGCAGTTCTTC

v_call: TRBV7-3
d_call: TRBD2
clone_size: -
j_call: TRBJ2-1
cdr3_aa: CASSPVARAGSEQFF
cdr3_nt: TGTGCCAGCAGCCCCGTAGCGCGAGCGGGGAGTGAGCAGTTCTTC

v_call: TRBV11-2
d_call: -
clone_size: -
j_call: TRBJ2-7
cdr3_aa: CASSLGGGYEQYF
cdr3_nt: TGTGCCAGCAGCTTAGGGGGCGGCTACGAGCAGTACTTC

v_call: TRBV6-5
d_call: -
clone_size: -
j_call: TRBJ1-1
cdr3_aa: CASAGYLNTEAFF
cdr3_nt: TGTGCCAGCGCAGGTTATTTGAACACTGAAGCTTTCTTT

v_call: TRBV6-5
d_call: -
clone_size: -
j_call: TRBJ1-5
cdr3_aa: CASGRGSDQPQHF
cdr3_nt: TGTGCCAGCGGGAGAGGGTCAGATCAGCCCCAGCATTTT

v_call: TRBV7-9
d_call: -
clone_size: -
j_call: TRBJ1-2
cdr3_aa: CASSQDSFRGYTF
cdr3_nt: TGTGCCAGCAGCCAAGACAGCTTTCGGGGCTACACCTTC

v_call: TRBV10-3
d_call: TRBD2
clone_size: -
j_call: TRBJ2-1
cdr3_aa: CAISERAGEIEQFF
cdr3_nt: TGTGCCATCAGTGAACGAGCGGGAGAAATTGAGCAGTTCTTC

v_call: TRBV27
d_call: -
clone_size: -
j_call: TRBJ2-7
cdr3_aa: CASSLSRSGEQYF
cdr3_nt: TGTGCCAGCAGTTTATCTAGATCCGGCGAGCAGTACTTC

v_call: TRBV28
d_call: TRBD1
clone_size: -
j_call: TRBJ1-2
cdr3_aa: CATEQGIDPYGYTF
cdr3_nt: TGTGCCACAGAACAGGGGATCGACCCCTATGGCTACACCTTC

v_call: TRBV6-1
d_call: TRBD2
clone_size: once
j_call: TRBJ2-7
cdr3_aa: CASSEGPRGGSGRPSIF
cdr3_nt: TGTGCCAGCAGTGAAGGCCCTCGGGGAGGGAGCGGGAGACCCTCCATTTTC

v_call: TRBV19
d_call: -
clone_size: -
j_call: TRBJ2-1
cdr3_aa: CASSMRRRSYNEQFF
cdr3_nt: TGTGCCAGTAGTATGAGGAGGAGATCCTACAATGAGCAGTTCTTC

v_call: TRBV4-2
d_call: TRBD2
clone_size: -
j_call: TRBJ2-7
cdr3_aa: CASSRGGTYEQYF
cdr3_nt: TGTGCCAGCAGCCGGGGGGGTACCTACGAGCAGTACTTC

v_call: TRBV5-4
d_call: -
clone_size: -
j_call: TRBJ2-2
cdr3_aa: CASSLNRDANTGELFF
cdr3_nt: TGTGCCAGCAGCTTAAACAGGGACGCAAACACCGGGGAGCTGTTTTTT

v_call: TRBV19
d_call: -
clone_size: -
j_call: TRBJ1-5
cdr3_aa: CASSIQGFYNQPQHF
cdr3_nt: TGTGCCAGTAGCATACAGGGCTTCTACAATCAGCCCCAGCATTTT

v_call: TRBV5-1
d_call: -
clone_size: -
j_call: TRBJ1-1
cdr3_aa: CASSLDRPNTEAFF
cdr3_nt: TGCGCCAGCAGCTTGGACAGGCCAAACACTGAAGCTTTCTTT

v_call: TRBV7-2
d_call: -
clone_size: -
j_call: TRBJ1-2
cdr3_aa: CASSLGRDTAAYGYTF
cdr3_nt: TGTGCCAGCAGCTTAGGTCGGGACACAGCTGCGTATGGCTACACCTTC

v_call: TRBV2
d_call: TRBD2
clone_size: -
j_call: TRBJ2-3
cdr3_aa: CAVPRLAGDTQYF
cdr3_nt: TGTGCCGTTCCCCGACTAGCGGGAGATACGCAGTATTTT

v_call: TRBV5-1
d_call: -
clone_size: -
j_call: TRBJ2-2
cdr3_aa: CASSLAHADTGELFF
cdr3_nt: TGCGCCAGCAGCTTGGCTCACGCAGACACCGGGGAGCTGTTTTTT